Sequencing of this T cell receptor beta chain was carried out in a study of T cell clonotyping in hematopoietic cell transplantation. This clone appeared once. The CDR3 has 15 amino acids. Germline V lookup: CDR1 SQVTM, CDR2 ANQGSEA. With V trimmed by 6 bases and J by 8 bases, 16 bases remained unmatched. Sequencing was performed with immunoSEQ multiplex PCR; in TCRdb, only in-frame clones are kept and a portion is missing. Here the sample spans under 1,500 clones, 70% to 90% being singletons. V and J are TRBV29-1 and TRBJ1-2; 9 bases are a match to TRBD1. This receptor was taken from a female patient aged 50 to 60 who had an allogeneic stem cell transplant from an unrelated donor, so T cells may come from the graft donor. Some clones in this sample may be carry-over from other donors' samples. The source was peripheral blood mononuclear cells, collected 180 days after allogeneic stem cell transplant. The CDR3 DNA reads TGCAGCGTCGGCATTCGTGGGACAGGGAGTAGCGGCTACACCTTC. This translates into CSVGIRGTGSSGYTF.